The 3 T cell receptor beta chains below all came from one sample that was sequenced in a study of T cells in Graves' hyperthyroidism and ophthalmopathy (dated by TCRdb to 2018 to 2020). The receptor library was made with multiplex PCR. The instrument given in TCRdb is Illumina HiSeq 2000. TCR beta CDR3 regions were amplified from RNA transcripts. The first round of RT-PCR for the TCR CDR3 was performed with the HTBI primer set and the Qiagen OneStep RT-PCR kit. TCRdb cleaned the public reads at Q25 with fastp, built clones with MiXCR and kept in-frame beta chains. Each record represents a unique CDR3 protein, reported with the most common genes and DNA among its rows. Present in this sample are roughly 800,000 distinct CDR3 sequences, around 39% of which were seen just once. The ten biggest clones cover over 8% of the sample. Sequencing input: blood. Every receptor here comes from a man aged 18 to 35 with Graves' hyperthyroidism.

V is TRBV5-1 and J is TRBJ2-2; 7 bases are a match to TRBD2. The CDR3 runs to 15 residues. Germline V lookup: CDR1 SGHRS, CDR2 YFSETQ. The junction had 7 bases not matched to a gene; V was cut back by 2 bases and J by 6 bases. Here the CDR3 DNA reads TGCGCCAGCAGCTTTGCGGGAGATGGGGCCGGGGAGCTGTTTTTT. Protein: CASSFAGDGAGELFF.

This clonotype was recorded at least ten times. The chain combines TRBV2 with TRBJ1-5, with D unresolved. Between the trimmed V and J ends, which lost 5 bases and 7 bases, there was a span of 9 bases. Germline V gene data show CDR1 as SNHLY and CDR2 as FYNNEI. The CDR3 consists of 12 residues. In nucleotides, the CDR3 is TGTGCCAGCAGTATCGGCGAGCAGCCCCAGCATTTT. It encodes CASSIGEQPQHF. The full variable domain, in which reference TRBV2 and TRBJ1-5 provide the parts outside the CDR3, is EPEVTQTPSHQVTQMGQEVILRCVPISNHLYFYWYRQILGQKVEFLVSFYNNEISEKSEIFDDQFSVERPDGSNFTLKIRSTKLEDSAMYFCASSIGEQPQHFGDGTRLSIL.

This sequence joins TRBV15 and TRBJ2-7, with 10 bases identical to TRBD1. There are 17 residues in the CDR3. Trimming at V came to 3 bases and at J to 5 bases, leaving 13 bases not matched to a gene. CDR1 and CDR2 (germline): LNHNV, YYDKDF (reference sequence). The CDR3 sequence: CATSRDPPGTGDHEQYF. The CDR3, as DNA: TGTGCCACCAGCAGGGACCCTCCCGGGACAGGGGACCACGAGCAGTACTTC.